This is a list of T cell receptor beta chains from one sample in a study of OX40 agonist ivuxolimab in advanced cancers. Profiling relied on immunoSEQ multiplex PCR, and the TCRdb table lists in-frame clones only, not all of them. The data show around 63,000 clones, around 86% seen once. The sample was CD4+ or CD8+ T cells sorted from blood, taken in a trial of the OX40 agonist ivuxolimab. These TCRs come from an adult with an advanced solid tumor such as melanoma, head and neck, liver or kidney cancer. The CDR3 runs from the conserved cysteine through the conserved F or W. Fields, in order: clone size, D gene, J gene, V gene, CDR3 protein, CDR3 DNA. A D gene is named only where the DNA matches it firmly. Some rows mark clone size as missing; the rest say once, few, many or name a class of expanded clone.

>few|.|TRBJ2-1|TRBV11-3
CASSLDASDPTRGKQFF
TGTGCCAGCAGCTTAGACGCCTCGGACCCGACGAGGGGGAAGCAGTTCTTC
>.|TRBD2|TRBJ2-1|TRBV5-1
CASSLGPGLANNEQFF
TGCGCCAGCAGCTTGGGTCCGGGACTAGCAAACAATGAGCAGTTCTTC
>.|TRBD2|TRBJ2-2|TRBV28
CASSAPGLAGARGGELFF
TGTGCCAGCAGTGCACCGGGACTAGCGGGGGCACGGGGCGGGGAGCTGTTTTTT
>few|.|TRBJ2-1|TRBV19
CASSIRGGEQFF
TGTGCCAGTAGTATCCGGGGTGGTGAGCAGTTCTTC
>.|.|TRBJ1-1|TRBV15
CATSKLMNTEAFF
TGTGCCACCAGCAAGCTAATGAACACTGAAGCTTTCTTT
>.|.|TRBJ2-2|TRBV6-5
CASRGLGLNTGELFF
TGTGCCAGCAGAGGACTCGGCCTGAACACCGGGGAGCTGTTTTTT
>once|.|TRBJ2-7|TRBV28
CASSRGREYEQYF
TGTGCCAGCAGTCGGGGGCGGGAGTACGAGCAGTACTTC
>.|.|TRBJ2-7|TRBV19
CASSLGQELVYEQYF
TGTGCCAGTAGTCTCGGACAAGAGTTGGTTTACGAGCAGTACTTC
>.|.|TRBJ2-3|TRBV28
CASSLGDLKTSTDTQYF
TGTGCCAGCAGTTTAGGGGACCTTAAGACTAGCACAGATACGCAGTATTTT
>.|.|TRBJ1-2|TRBV5-1
CASSLGMGPEDGYTF
TGCGCCAGCAGCTTGGGTATGGGCCCGGAGGACGGCTACACCTTC
>.|.|TRBJ2-6|TRBV11-2
CASSLGQHSGANVLTF
TGTGCCAGCAGCTTAGGGCAGCACTCTGGGGCCAACGTCCTGACTTTC
>.|.|TRBJ2-7|TRBV4-1
CASSQRPEAYEQYF
TGCGCCAGCAGCCAAAGGCCGGAAGCCTACGAGCAGTACTTC
>.|TRBD2|TRBJ2-7|TRBV30
CAPLGGGYEQYF
TGTGCCCCCCTGGGGGGGGGCTACGAGCAGTACTTC
>once|.|TRBJ2-1|TRBV19
CASSMLGSPNYNEQFF
TGTGCCAGTAGTATGTTAGGGAGTCCAAATTACAATGAGCAGTTCTTC
>.|.|TRBJ2-3|TRBV19
CASSIDSGSRTDTQYF
TGTGCCAGTAGTATCGACTCAGGTTCGCGCACAGATACGCAGTATTTT
>.|.|TRBJ2-7|TRBV11-3
CASSLEGGVTYEQYF
TGTGCCAGCAGCTTAGAGGGGGGAGTCACCTACGAGCAGTACTTC
>.|.|TRBJ2-2|TRBV6-6
CASSAPSDTGELFF
TGTGCCAGCAGCGCTCCCTCGGACACCGGGGAGCTGTTTTTT
>.|TRBD2|TRBJ2-2|TRBV27
CASRWTSGTGELFF
TGTGCCAGCAGGTGGACTAGCGGCACCGGGGAGCTGTTTTTT
>.|.|TRBJ1-5|TRBV27
CASSSSRNQPQHF
TGTGCCAGCAGTTCCTCTAGGAATCAGCCCCAGCATTTT
>.|TRBD1|TRBJ2-7|TRBV5-4
CASSPTGTGTYEQYF
TGTGCCAGCAGCCCCACCGGGACAGGGACCTACGAGCAGTACTTC
>.|.|TRBJ2-5|TRBV5-1
CASSLTKETQYF
TGCGCCAGCAGCTTGACTAAAGAGACCCAGTACTTC
>once|TRBD1|TRBJ2-7|TRBV28
CASSRIGTGYEQYF
TGTGCCAGCAGTCGGATCGGGACAGGCTACGAGCAGTACTTC
>.|.|TRBJ1-4|TRBV19
CASSKDSRYEKLFF
TGTGCCAGTAGTAAGGACAGCCGGTATGAAAAACTGTTTTTT
>once|TRBD2|TRBJ2-2|TRBV30
CAWKRLAGNTGELFF
TGTGCCTGGAAGAGGCTAGCGGGTAACACCGGGGAGCTGTTTTTT
>many|.|TRBJ2-1|TRBV7-2
CASSLGAHGGNEQFF
TGTGCCAGCAGCTTGGGGGCCCACGGGGGCAATGAGCAGTTCTTC
>once|.|TRBJ1-5|TRBV28
CASSGQQGQPQHF
TGTGCCAGCAGTGGACAACAGGGTCAGCCCCAGCATTTT
>.|.|TRBJ2-5|TRBV18
CASSRSRLETQYF
TGTGCCAGCTCACGGTCCCGACTAGAGACCCAGTACTTC
>.|.|TRBJ2-1|TRBV1
CTSSPGLAGDPYNEQFF
TGCACCAGCAGCCCAGGACTAGCGGGAGATCCCTACAATGAGCAGTTCTTC
>.|.|TRBJ2-3|TRBV19
CASSPTATSTDTQYF
TGTGCCAGTAGTCCCACTGCAACTAGCACAGATACGCAGTATTTT
>.|.|TRBJ1-3|TRBV7-2
CASSLVAGSGNTIYF
TGTGCCAGCAGCTTAGTGGCAGGCTCTGGAAACACCATATATTTT
>.|TRBD2|TRBJ2-1|TRBV5-1
CASSLRPSGNEQFF
TGCGCCAGCAGCTTAAGGCCTAGCGGCAATGAGCAGTTCTTC
>once|TRBD1|TRBJ2-5|TRBV7-9
CASSLGTGMQETQYF
TGTGCCAGCAGCTTAGGGACAGGGATGCAGGAGACCCAGTACTTC